The 24 T cell receptor beta chains listed next were all sequenced from one sample in a study of early T cells in non-severe SARS-CoV-2 infection. TCRdb reprocessed the 5' RACE reads with MiXCR, giving one entry per CDR3 protein. The data contain 70,000 or so distinct CDR3 sequences, about 9.4% of them seen just once; the ten biggest clones take up 6% to 8.5%. Sample: whole blood, taken at baseline. The source of these receptors is an adult who was a healthcare worker with PCR-confirmed SARS-CoV-2 infection or an uninfected control (not recorded which).

The genes are TRBV12-3 or TRBV12-4 and TRBJ2-7; TRBD1 aligns across 10 bases. The V segment lost 3 bases and the J segment 9 bases; nucleotides outside the gene matches: 8. The CDR3 covers 14 residues. This CDR3 reads CASSFGQGVVGQYF. DNA for the CDR3: TGTGCCAGCAGTTTTGGACAGGGGGTGGTAGGGCAGTACTTC.

This clonotype was seen a few times. The CDR3 nucleotides read TGTGCCAGCAGCACGGACAGAGAAAACACCATATATTTT. This gives the protein CASSTDRENTIYF. The chain links TRBV5-4 to TRBJ1-3, with D perhaps matching TRBD1 (6 bases). V dropped 4 bases and J dropped 6 bases, with 11 bases sitting between them. The CDR3 runs to 13 residues. The germline CDR1 and CDR2 sequences are SGHNT and YYREEE (reference sequence).

The sample holds many counts of this clonotype. The J gene is TRBJ2-7, the V gene TRBV27; 9 bases are shared with TRBD1. There are 14 residues in the CDR3. The V and J ends lost 4 bases and 2 bases, in that order; junction bases with no gene match: 3. Germline V gene data show CDR1 as MNHEY and CDR2 as SMNVEV (reference sequence). The CDR3 nucleotides are TGTGCCAGCAGTTGGACAGGGGTAACCTACGAGCAGTACTTC. It specifies CASSWTGVTYEQYF.

Many counts were recorded for this clonotype. V is TRBV20-1 and J is TRBJ1-4; TRBD1 matches at 11 bases. With 3 bases clipped from V and 3 bases from J, the junction kept 15 bases outside the gene matches. CDR1 is DFQATT, CDR2 SNEGSKA, per germline (reference sequence). CDR3 length equals 19 residues. The CDR3 nucleotides read TGCAGTGCTAGGTTTGGCGGGACAGGGGGATTTATGGCTAATGAAAAACTGTTTTTT. Its translation is CSARFGGTGGFMANEKLFF.

V usage is TRBV10-3 and J usage is TRBJ2-1, with 9 bases identical to TRBD2. V was clipped by 6 bases and J by 8 bases; unmatched bases: 5. The germline V gene encodes CDR1 ENHRY and CDR2 SYGVKD. This CDR3 region has 13 residues. CDR3 protein: CAIRSGGRDEQFF. The CDR3 coding sequence is TGTGCCATCAGAAGCGGGGGGCGAGATGAGCAGTTCTTC.

The chain combines TRBV6-1 with TRBJ2-3; TRBD2 agrees at 9 bases. In germline, CDR1 is MNHNS, CDR2 SASEGT. CDR3 size: 16 residues. V shed 4 bases and J 2 bases; nucleotides not matched to a gene: 7. For the CDR3, the DNA is TGTGCCAGCAGTGTACAGCGGGGGGTTGACACAGATACGCAGTATTTT. This translates into CASSVQRGVDTDTQYF.

The chain employs TRBV13 and TRBJ1-2; a weak D match, TRBD1 (5 bases). With 0 bases removed from V and 8 bases from J, the gap between germline ends came to 13 bases. This CDR3 region has 14 residues. The germline gives CDR1 PRHDT, CDR2 FYEKMQ (reference sequence). The CDR3 bases are TGTGCCAGCAGCTTAGGAGGGGACCTGCGGGGCTACACCTTC. Protein product: CASSLGGDLRGYTF. Based on the CDR3 plus reference TRBV13 and TRBJ1-2, the full variable domain is AAGVIQSPRHLIKEKRETATLKCYPIPRHDTVYWYQQGPGQDPQFLISFYEKMQSDKGSIPDRFSAQQFSDYHSELNMSSLELGDSALYFCASSLGGDLRGYTFGSGTRLTVV.

Many counts were recorded for this clonotype. Relative to the germline gene, one junction end is altered; a read error may explain this. The chain carries TRBV7-2 and TRBJ1-2, with 9 bases matching TRBD1. The CDR3 totals 13 residues. Germline values: CDR1 SGHTA, CDR2 FQGNSA. CDR3 amino acids: CACSPRQGGGYTF. As DNA, the CDR3 is TGTGCCTGCAGCCCCCGACAGGGGGGAGGCTACACCTTC.

This chain joins TRBV7-3 and TRBJ1-3; perhaps TRBD1 as D (6 bases). The CDR3 is made up of 14 amino acids. Per the germline V gene, CDR1 is SGHTA and CDR2 is FQGTGA. V was shortened by 4 bases and J by 7 bases, with 14 bases between the two germline ends. The CDR3 reads CASSSTQGLNTIYF. Written as DNA, the CDR3 is TGTGCCAGCAGCTCTACACAGGGCCTCAACACCATATATTTT.

The rearrangement uses TRBV10-3 and TRBJ1-1; 7 nucleotides align to TRBD1. CDR3 length equals 15 residues. Germline lookup yields CDR1 ENHRY and CDR2 SYGVKD. The V and J ends lost 3 bases and 2 bases, in that order; junction bases with no gene match: 6. CDR3 bases: TGTGCCATCAGTGAACCGGGACAGACTAACACTGAAGCTTTCTTT. Amino acids: CAISEPGQTNTEAFF.

The chain employs TRBV5-1 and TRBJ2-7, with TRBD1 matching 8 bases. Losses at the gene ends were 4 bases for V and 9 bases for J; bases not matched to a gene: 15. CDR3 length: 15 residues. CDR1 and CDR2 (germline): SGHRS, YFSETQ. This CDR3 is CASSPGQGSTRGQYF. The DNA for the CDR3 is TGCGCCAGCAGCCCCGGACAGGGCTCTACGAGGGGGCAGTACTTC.

This clonotype was observed many times. This chain uses TRBV7-9 with TRBJ1-5, with unresolved D. CDR1 is SEHNR, CDR2 FQNEAQ, per germline (reference sequence). There are 15 residues in the CDR3. V dropped 5 bases and J dropped 1 base, with 12 bases sitting between them. The CDR3 nucleotides are TGTGCCAGCAGCCCAGAGGGATCGAGCAATCAGCCCCAGCATTTT. It translates to CASSPEGSSNQPQHF.

The genes are TRBV12-3 or TRBV12-4 and TRBJ2-3; D gene ambiguous. V lost 4 bases, J lost 4 bases, and 6 bases lay in between. CDR3 length equals 12 residues. As DNA, the CDR3 is TGTGCCAGCAGTTCGTCGTCAGATACGCAGTATTTT. It translates to CASSSSSDTQYF.

The CDR3 here is CASSFSGGGTDTQYF. CDR3 sequence (DNA): TGTGCCAGCAGCTTCAGTGGGGGTGGCACAGATACGCAGTATTTT. This chain links TRBV7-2 with TRBJ2-3; D might be TRBD1 or TRBD2, each matching 5 bases. The CDR3 is 15 residues long. The ends were cut back, 3 bases at V and 1 base at J, with 11 bases in the middle. Germline V CDR1 and CDR2: SGHTA, FQGNSA.

This clonotype appeared many times. This chain connects TRBV7-9 to TRBJ1-2; D gene unclear. Germline V gene lookup returns CDR1 SEHNR and CDR2 FQNEAQ (reference sequence). The CDR3 has 13 residues. V was trimmed by 1 base and J by 5 bases, leaving 8 bases between them. CDR3 residues: CASSLGAGYGYTF. The CDR3 DNA reads as TGTGCCAGCAGCTTAGGTGCCGGGTATGGCTACACCTTC.

This clonotype has at least ten counts. The J gene is TRBJ2-5, the V gene TRBV20-1; D might be TRBD2 (7 bases). The CDR3 consists of 14 residues. V was clipped by 0 bases and J by 4 bases, with 12 bases between them. From germline, CDR1 is DFQATT and CDR2 SNEGSKA (reference sequence). The CDR3 is CSAREGGPGETQYF. The CDR3 DNA follows: TGCAGTGCTAGAGAGGGGGGGCCGGGAGAGACCCAGTACTTC.

V is TRBV5-1 and J is TRBJ2-7; 11 nucleotides match TRBD2. CDR1 and CDR2 from the germline V gene are SGHRS and YFSETQ. Trimming cost V 0 bases and J 0 bases; bases outside gene matches: 5. The CDR3 has 17 amino acids. The CDR3 here is CASSLVAGGSYSYEQYF. In DNA form, the CDR3 reads TGCGCCAGCAGCTTGGTAGCGGGGGGGTCATACTCCTACGAGCAGTACTTC.

The V and J genes are TRBV5-1 and TRBJ1-1; 7 bases fit TRBD1. V lost 4 bases to trimming and J lost 1 base; unmatched junction nucleotides: 4. Germline V gene sequence: CDR1 SGHRS, CDR2 YFSETQ. This CDR3 has 14 amino acids. The DNA of the CDR3 is TGCGCCAGCAGCATGAGGGGGCAGAACACTGAAGCTTTCTTT. Translation: CASSMRGQNTEAFF.

The chain combines TRBV3-1 with TRBJ2-5, with TRBD2 matching over 10 bases. The CDR3 runs to 15 residues. Trimming removed 2 bases from V and 1 base from J; junction bases left unmatched: 1. The germline V gene encodes CDR1 LGHDT and CDR2 YNNKEL (reference sequence). In DNA form, the CDR3 reads TGTGCCAGCAGCCAACTAGCGGGGGCCCAAGAGACCCAGTACTTC. Translating it yields CASSQLAGAQETQYF.

The chain carries TRBV6-1 and TRBJ2-7; D gene uncertain. The CDR3 covers 11 residues. With 7 bases removed from V and 4 bases from J, the gap between germline ends came to 8 bases. Germline V gene sequence: CDR1 MNHNS, CDR2 SASEGT. In DNA, the CDR3 is TGTGCCAGCATGGTAGGTTACGAGCAGTACTTC. As protein: CASMVGYEQYF.

The V call is TRBV19, the J call TRBJ2-3; D is ambiguous. Per the germline V gene, CDR1 is LNHDA and CDR2 is SQIVND (reference sequence). V lost 6 bases and J lost 2, with 12 bases in between. The CDR3 runs to 14 residues. CDR3 sequence (DNA): TGTGCCAGTAGACCTGGCAGGAACACAGATACGCAGTATTTT. It yields the protein CASRPGRNTDTQYF.

The chain carries TRBV12-3 or TRBV12-4 and TRBJ1-1; D possibly corresponds to TRBD1 (5 bases). Trimming took off 5 bases at V and 1 base at J, with 14 bases between the two ends. The CDR3 is made up of 15 amino acids. CDR3 bases: TGTGCCAGCAGTACCCAGGGAAGAAAGAACACTGAAGCTTTCTTT. Translating gives CASSTQGRKNTEAFF.

The V gene is TRBV25-1, the J gene TRBJ1-1; a possible D gene is TRBD1 (6 bases). Trimming took off 8 bases at V and 3 bases at J, with 19 bases between the two ends. Germline loops: CDR1 MGHDK, CDR2 SYGVNS. This CDR3 spans 15 amino acids. This chain's CDR3 is CASQKPGVLDTEAFF. The DNA for the CDR3 is TGTGCCAGCCAAAAACCAGGGGTGTTGGACACTGAAGCTTTCTTT.

This chain joins TRBV5-1 and TRBJ2-3, with D unclear. This CDR3 has 15 amino acids. The V gene's germline CDR1 is SGHRS and CDR2 YFSETQ. V was shortened by 0 bases and J by 0 bases, with 8 bases between the two germline ends. In nucleotides, the CDR3 is TGCGCCAGCAGCTTGGTAAGGGATAGCACAGATACGCAGTATTTT. This gives the protein CASSLVRDSTDTQYF.